This TCR beta chain was retrieved from a study of blood T cells in healthy people across ages. Turning to the study itself: About one barcoded beta molecule per two T cells was the capture yield of template switching. General study points: Any changes in expanded clonotypes were possibly confounded, as donor CMV status remained unknown.

A word on this clonotype: Its specificity is not known.

V trimming: 8 bases; J trimming: 5 bases; junction bases outside the gene matches: 3. CDR3 length: 14 residues. Alongside a J-beta primer mix, a sample-barcoded 5' primer served in a second PCR lasting about 7 to 12 cycles. One entry per CDR3 protein, called by TCRdb with MiXCR from the 5' RACE reads. This table has roughly 860,000 distinct CDR3 sequences, 60% to 80% appearing once. V gene TRBV12-3 or TRBV12-4 combines with J gene TRBJ2-1; TRBD2 agrees at 13 bases. The sequenced sample consisted of blood. The TCR comes from a man aged 30 to 45 in good health. CDR3 in DNA: TGTGCCAGCCTGGGACTAGCGGGGCACAATGAGCAGTTCTTC. Protein sequence: CASLGLAGHNEQFF.